The T cell receptor (beta chain) under discussion was sequenced for a study of radiation and T cells in renal cell carcinoma. Study at large: Nephrectomy followed 15 Gy stereotactic body radiation by 4 weeks.

Time point reported: blood 2 weeks post-SBRT. Treatment meaning: 15 Gy SBRT to primary tumor, nephrectomy 4 weeks later. Blood was sampled at baseline, 2 weeks and 4 weeks after SBRT. The table lists this clone with a count of one. Its antigen is not known. Findings and limits, study-wide: Pretreatment tumor biopsies were lacking, so baseline clonotypes are unknown.

Assay: immunoSEQ multiplex PCR; the TCRdb copy retains only in-frame clones and omits some. The profile shows about 120,000 clones, roughly four fifths of them singletons. Trimming left V 0 bases short and J 7 bases short, with 16 bases between. CDR1 is SGHRS, CDR2 YFSETQ, per germline. The CDR3 runs to 15 residues. V gene TRBV5-1 combines with J gene TRBJ1-1, with D possibly being TRBD1 (5 bases). This specimen was blood, taken from a patient whose treatment included radiotherapy and nephrectomy. The receptor comes from a man in his fifties with renal cell carcinoma. The CDR3 region is CASSLGDRVGGEAFF. CDR3 sequence (DNA): TGCGCCAGCAGCTTGGGGGACCGAGTGGGTGGTGAAGCTTTCTTT.